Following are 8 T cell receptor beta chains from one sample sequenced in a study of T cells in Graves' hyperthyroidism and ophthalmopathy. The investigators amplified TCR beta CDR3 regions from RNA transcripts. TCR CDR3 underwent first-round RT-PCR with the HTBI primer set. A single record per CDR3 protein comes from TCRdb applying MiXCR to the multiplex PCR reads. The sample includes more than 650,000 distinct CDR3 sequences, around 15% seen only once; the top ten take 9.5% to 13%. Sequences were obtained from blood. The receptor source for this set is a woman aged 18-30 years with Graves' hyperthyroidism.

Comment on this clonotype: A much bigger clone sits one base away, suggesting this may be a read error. The chain's CDR3 is CASSIAPNTEAFF. DNA for the CDR3: TGTGCCAGCAGCATTGCACCGAACACTGAAGCTTTCTTT. The chain combines TRBV7-9 with TRBJ1-1; no reliable D call. Germline lookup yields CDR1 SEHNR and CDR2 FQNEAQ (reference sequence). The CDR3 has 13 amino acids. V gave up 5 bases and J gave up 1 base, with 8 bases separating them.

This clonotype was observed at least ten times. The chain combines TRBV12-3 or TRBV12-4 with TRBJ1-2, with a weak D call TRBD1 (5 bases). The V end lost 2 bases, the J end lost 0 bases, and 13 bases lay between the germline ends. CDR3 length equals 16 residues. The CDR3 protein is CASSLRGAEANYGYTF. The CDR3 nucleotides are TGTGCCAGCAGTTTAAGAGGGGCAGAGGCTAACTATGGCTACACCTTC.

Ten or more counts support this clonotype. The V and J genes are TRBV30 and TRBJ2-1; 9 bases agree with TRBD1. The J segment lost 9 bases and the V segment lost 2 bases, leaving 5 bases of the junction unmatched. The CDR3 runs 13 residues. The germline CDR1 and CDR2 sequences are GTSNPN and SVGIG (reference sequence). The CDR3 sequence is CAWSSQGAGEQFF. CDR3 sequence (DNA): TGTGCCTGGAGTTCACAGGGGGCAGGTGAGCAGTTCTTC.

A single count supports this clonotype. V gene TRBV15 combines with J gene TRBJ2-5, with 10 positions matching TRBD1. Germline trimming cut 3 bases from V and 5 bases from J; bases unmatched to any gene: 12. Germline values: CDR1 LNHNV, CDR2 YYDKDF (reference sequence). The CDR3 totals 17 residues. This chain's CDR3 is CATSRGLDRGRGETQYF. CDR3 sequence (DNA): TGTGCCACCAGCAGGGGATTAGACAGGGGGCGCGGGGAGACCCAGTACTTC.

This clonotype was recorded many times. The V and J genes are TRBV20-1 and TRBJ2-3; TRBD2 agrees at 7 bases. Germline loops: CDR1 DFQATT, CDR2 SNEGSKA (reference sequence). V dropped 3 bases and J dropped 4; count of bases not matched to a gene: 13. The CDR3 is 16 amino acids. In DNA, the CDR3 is TGCAGTGCTAGGCCGCCGGGACTACCAGCCGCAGATACGCAGTATTTT. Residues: CSARPPGLPAADTQYF.

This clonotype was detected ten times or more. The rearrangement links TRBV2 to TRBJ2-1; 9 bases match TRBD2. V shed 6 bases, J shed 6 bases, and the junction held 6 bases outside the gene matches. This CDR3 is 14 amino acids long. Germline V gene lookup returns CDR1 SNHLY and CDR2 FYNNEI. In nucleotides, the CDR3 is TGTGCCAGCAGGGAGCGGGAGGTTCTCAATGAGCAGTTCTTC. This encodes CASREREVLNEQFF.

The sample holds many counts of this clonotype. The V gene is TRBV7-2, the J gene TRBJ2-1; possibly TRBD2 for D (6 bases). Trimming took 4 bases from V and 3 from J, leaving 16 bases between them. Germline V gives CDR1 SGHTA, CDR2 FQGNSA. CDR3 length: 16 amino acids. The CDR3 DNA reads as TGTGCCAGCAGCTCCGACTCGGGAGAGGGCTACAATGAGCAGTTCTTC. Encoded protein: CASSSDSGEGYNEQFF. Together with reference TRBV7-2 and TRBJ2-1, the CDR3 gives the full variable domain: GAGVSQSPSNKVTEKGKDVELRCDPISGHTALYWYRQSLGQGLEFLIYFQGNSAPDKSGLPSDRFSAERTGGSVSTLTIQRTQQEDSAVYLCASSSDSGEGYNEQFFGPGTRLTVL.

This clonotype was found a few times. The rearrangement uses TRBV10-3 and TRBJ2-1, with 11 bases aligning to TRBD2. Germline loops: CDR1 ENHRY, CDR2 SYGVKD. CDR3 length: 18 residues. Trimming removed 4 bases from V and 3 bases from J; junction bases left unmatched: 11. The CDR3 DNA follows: TGTGCCATCAGTGTCGCCCCGGGACTAGCGGCCTACTACAATGAGCAGTTCTTC. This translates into CAISVAPGLAAYYNEQFF.